The clone carrying this T cell receptor beta chain was seen a few times. TCRdb independently ran MiXCR on the RT-PCR reads; one entry per CDR3 protein. The sample carries about 960,000 distinct CDR3 sequences, about a sixth recorded once. The data derive from a study of patients and donors after allogeneic stem cell transplantation. The sequenced material came from blood, either unsorted or a sorted T cell fraction (not recorded which). This TCR derives from a human donor who was either an allogeneic HSCT recipient or a stem cell or donor lymphocyte infusion donor (not recorded which). It is not recorded whose cells these are; they may come from a transplant donor.

CDR3 sequence: CASSDLLAGGETQYF. The CDR3 DNA reads as TGTGCCAGCAGCGACCTCCTAGCGGGAGGAGAGACCCAGTACTTC. The chain recombines TRBV5-6 with TRBJ2-5, with 11 bases identical to TRBD2. Trimming took 4 bases from V and 4 from J; bases not matched to a gene: 6. From germline, CDR1 is SGHDT and CDR2 YYEEEE. The CDR3 contains 15 residues.